The clone carrying this TCR beta chain was detected only a few times. Antigen unknown. The sample originates from a study of T cell repertoires in cytomegalovirus infection. Study-wide results and limits: The study found HLA-C-restricted CMV-specific TCR beta clonotypes dominating the ex vivo response. Cumulative frequency of public TCR beta families picked out carriers of CMV plus the relevant HLA.

This CDR3 is built from 15 residues. J lost 7 bases, V lost 4 bases, and 7 bases had no gene match. Germline V gives CDR1 PRHDT, CDR2 FYEKMQ (reference sequence). One entry per CDR3 protein, called by TCRdb with MiXCR from the reads. The sample has 150,000 to 200,000 distinct CDR3 sequences, approximately 15% seen once; the top ten hold over 25%. The clonotype originates from a human donor in good health (CMV status not recorded). Some clones in this sample may be carry-over from other donors' samples. The chain couples TRBV13 to TRBJ2-1; 10 nucleotides match TRBD2. The sequenced sample was PBMCs. The CDR3 DNA sequence: TGTGCCAGCAGCTCTTTAGCGGGGGGAAAGAATGAGCAGTTCTTC. It translates to CASSSLAGGKNEQFF.